This T cell receptor beta chain was captured by sequencing in a study of siplizumab effects on memory and regulatory T cells. Only in-frame clones appear in the TCRdb table, and some are missing; sequencing was by immunoSEQ multiplex PCR. The sample lists about 120,000 clones, around 93% occurring once. This CDR3 is 15 amino acids long. Deletions cut 0 bases from V and 8 bases from J, with 16 bases between. Germline lookup yields CDR1 MNHNS and CDR2 SASEGT. Findings and caveats of the study: For mappable alloreactive CD4+ clones, the mean Treg-derived fraction was 68.8% with siplizumab and under 35% in controls.

Points on this clone: Its antigen is not identified.

The origin of this receptor is a human donor in good health. Specimen: non-Treg CD4+ T cells sorted from blood. The rearrangement joins TRBV6-1 to TRBJ1-2, with D perhaps matching TRBD1 (6 bases). The chain's CDR3 is CASSEAPQGVYGYTF. The CDR3 DNA reads TGTGCCAGCAGTGAAGCCCCACAGGGTGTATACGGCTACACCTTC.